The present entry profiles one T cell receptor (beta chain) with its context. Its antigen is currently unknown. The same CDR3 also results from other DNA sequences found in this sample. The CDR3 has 11 amino acids. The germline gives CDR1 DFQATT, CDR2 SNEGSKA (reference sequence). V lost 3 bases, J lost 4 bases, and 6 bases lay in between. This entry comes from a study of cytomegalovirus exposure and HLA in healthy donors. Study-level findings and limits: Accurate HLA-A and HLA-B prediction from TCR beta sequences was reported for most subjects.

Researchers ran the PCR with 60 Vbeta and 13 Jbeta primers. Clones were read by immunoSEQ multiplex PCR, and TCRdb kept only the in-frame ones, dropping some. The repertoire holds about 200,000 clones, with roughly 90% as singletons. The TCR originated in a woman in her thirties in good health and CMV-seronegative. The sample consisted of PBMCs. The rearrangement uses TRBV20-1 and TRBJ1-1; D call uncertain. CDR3 sequence reads: CSASRGTEAFF. The DNA for the CDR3 is TGCAGTGCTAGTCGGGGCACTGAAGCTTTCTTT.